Below, 20 T cell receptor beta chains from the same sample are listed, as sequenced in a study of beta chain features in type 1 diabetes. Isolated RNA was reverse transcribed in full, so expressed TCRB transcripts were sequenced. Some clones are missing from TCRdb's copy, which holds only in-frame ones; the method was immunoSEQ multiplex PCR. The table lists about 360,000 clones, 10% to 15% of them singletons, with 0.017% in the top ten. Sequencing was performed on naive CD4+ T cells from blood. All receptors come from a man aged 18 to 30 in good health.

The chain links TRBV18 to TRBJ1-1; 11 bases agree with TRBD1. V shed 6 bases, J shed 2 bases, and the junction held 2 bases outside the gene matches. The CDR3 is 14 residues long. CDR1 is KGHSH and CDR2 is LQKENI in the germline V gene. The CDR3 spells CASSGTGGNTEAFF. The CDR3 DNA follows: TGTGCCAGCTCCGGGACAGGGGGTAACACTGAAGCTTTCTTT.

In this sample, this clone turned up many times. The V gene is TRBV23-1, the J gene TRBJ2-3; possible D gene TRBD2, 6 bases. TRBV23-1 belongs to the ORF category, with a function that is uncertain. Trimming left V 6 bases short and J 8 bases short, with 15 bases between. The CDR3 contains 13 residues. CDR3 amino acids: CASRRLDGGTQYF. The DNA for the CDR3 is TGCGCCAGCAGGAGACTAGACGGGGGTACGCAGTATTTT.

This clone was seen only a few times. The chain recombines TRBV5-6 with TRBJ1-5, with D possibly being TRBD1 (5 bases). V lost 4 bases to trimming and J lost 5 bases, with 13 bases between them. Germline CDR1 and CDR2: SGHDT and YYEEEE. The CDR3 is made up of 14 amino acids. This CDR3 reads CASSPYGGYQPQHF. The CDR3 nucleotides read TGTGCCAGCAGCCCGTACGGGGGGTATCAGCCCCAGCATTTT.

V usage is TRBV30 and J usage is TRBJ1-1; 8 bases fit TRBD1. The CDR3 length is 14 residues. The V and J ends lost 2 bases and 1 base, in that order; junction bases with no gene match: 3. Germline V CDR1 and CDR2: GTSNPN, SVGIG (reference sequence). The CDR3 DNA is TGTGCCTGGAGTTGGGACAGGAAGAACACTGAAGCTTTCTTT. As protein: CAWSWDRKNTEAFF.

This rearrangement joins TRBV29-1 to TRBJ2-3; D may be TRBD2 (6 bases). CDR1 is SQVTM, CDR2 ANQGSEA, per germline. V was clipped by 2 bases and J by 6 bases, with 12 bases between them. This CDR3 has 13 residues. Written as DNA, the CDR3 is TGCAGCGTTGAAAAGCGGACTAAGGATACGCAGTATTTT. Its translation: CSVEKRTKDTQYF.

This clone was found a few times. This rearrangement joins TRBV27 to TRBJ1-4; D is undetermined. V lost 3 bases to trimming and J lost 8 bases, with 10 bases between them. CDR3 length: 13 amino acids. CDR1 MNHEY and CDR2 SMNVEV come from the germline V gene (reference sequence). CDR3 DNA: TGTGCCAGCAGTTTTCGGAGGCACGAAAAACTGTTTTTT. Its protein is CASSFRRHEKLFF.

This clone was observed a handful of times. This chain joins TRBV30 and TRBJ2-1; the D gene is possibly TRBD2 (6 bases). Germline lookup yields CDR1 GTSNPN and CDR2 SVGIG (reference sequence). The V and J ends lost 5 bases and 4 bases respectively, with 18 bases between them. The CDR3 has 15 residues. The CDR3 here is CAWGPGLQAYNEQFF. CDR3 DNA sequence: TGTGCCTGGGGCCCGGGACTGCAGGCTTACAATGAGCAGTTCTTC. The full variable domain, completed using reference TRBV30 and TRBJ2-1, is SQTIHQWPATLVQPVGSPLSLECTVEGTSNPNLYWYRQAAGRGLQLLFYSVGIGQISSEVPQNLSASRPQDRQFILSSKKLLLSDSGFYLCAWGPGLQAYNEQFFGPGTRLTVL.

This clone was seen more than once but under ten times. This chain uses TRBV9 with TRBJ2-1; TRBD2 matches at 11 bases. Germline loops: CDR1 SGDLS, CDR2 YYNGEE. The length of the CDR3 is 14 residues. With V trimmed by 4 bases and J by 6 bases, 3 bases remained unmatched. The CDR3 coding sequence is TGTGCCAGCAGCCGTAGCGGGAGGGTCAATGAGCAGTTCTTC. As protein: CASSRSGRVNEQFF.

The V call is TRBV5-4, the J call TRBJ2-5; 11 nucleotides line up with TRBD2. In germline, CDR1 is SGHNT, CDR2 YYREEE (reference sequence). The length of the CDR3 is 15 residues. V was clipped by 4 bases and J by 2 bases; unmatched bases: 4. As DNA, the CDR3 is TGTGCCAGCAGCCGACTAGCGGGACAGCAAGAGACCCAGTACTTC. This encodes CASSRLAGQQETQYF.

In this sample, this clone turned up a few times. The rearrangement joins TRBV5-4 to TRBJ2-1; tentative D call: TRBD2 (6 bases). Germline V gene sequence: CDR1 SGHNT, CDR2 YYREEE (reference sequence). The CDR3 totals 16 residues. V lost 2 bases, J lost 2 bases, and 14 bases lay in between. Here the CDR3 DNA reads TGTGCCAGCAGCTTCCCTCGCGGCGGGGCCTACAATGAGCAGTTCTTC. Encoded protein: CASSFPRGGAYNEQFF.

This clone turned up a few times. V and J are TRBV5-4 and TRBJ2-3, with TRBD2 matching over 7 bases. Looked up from germline, CDR1 is SGHNT and CDR2 is YYREEE (reference sequence). With 4 bases clipped from V and 2 bases from J, the junction kept 4 bases outside the gene matches. The CDR3 loop spans 14 amino acids. This CDR3 reads CASSRDYFTDTQYF. The CDR3 region has the DNA TGTGCCAGCAGCCGGGACTACTTCACAGATACGCAGTATTTT.

The rearrangement uses TRBV4-3 and TRBJ1-1; D is possibly TRBD1 (5 bases). The germline V gene encodes CDR1 LGHNA and CDR2 YSLEER. The V and J ends lost 0 bases and 10 bases respectively, with 15 bases between them. This CDR3 has 14 amino acids. CDR3 in DNA: TGCGCCAGCAGCCAAGATCGACCGCGACAGAGAGCTTTCTTT. This translates into CASSQDRPRQRAFF.

This clone was observed a few times. The V call is TRBV9, the J call TRBJ2-5, with 8 bases lining up with TRBD2. The CDR3 runs 17 residues. Trimming at V came to 0 bases and at J to 7 bases, leaving 14 bases not matched to a gene. CDR1 and CDR2 (germline): SGDLS, YYNGEE. The CDR3 nucleotides are TGTGCCAGCAGCGTAGGTTCCACGGGAGGGCCCACAGGGACCCAGTACTTC. This sequence encodes CASSVGSTGGPTGTQYF.

This clone has only a few counts. The rearrangement joins TRBV7-2 to TRBJ2-3; D not resolved. V lost 8 bases, J lost 2 bases, and 14 bases lay in between. Germline CDR1 is SGHTA and CDR2 is FQGNSA. The CDR3 runs to 14 residues. The CDR3 protein is CASGFDFHTDTQYF. CDR3 DNA: TGTGCCAGCGGTTTTGACTTCCACACAGATACGCAGTATTTT. The variable domain in full, with the rest retrieved from reference TRBV7-2 and TRBJ2-3, is GAGVSQSPSNKVTEKGKDVELRCDPISGHTALYWYRQSLGQGLEFLIYFQGNSAPDKSGLPSDRFSAERTGGSVSTLTIQRTQQEDSAVYLCASGFDFHTDTQYFGPGTRLTVL.

The chain is built from TRBV30 and TRBJ1-5; TRBD1 might be the D (6 bases). The CDR3 has 15 amino acids. Germline loops: CDR1 GTSNPN, CDR2 SVGIG (reference sequence). V dropped 0 bases and J dropped 7 bases, with 16 bases sitting between them. CDR3 sequence (DNA): TGTGCCTGGAGTGTGGGACACGGGGTTCGACAGCCCCAGCATTTT. Translating it yields CAWSVGHGVRQPQHF.

This chain connects TRBV30 to TRBJ1-4, with 9 bases matching TRBD1. The V gene end was trimmed by 2 bases and the J gene end by 2 bases; junction bases not matched to a gene: 6. Germline V gene lookup returns CDR1 GTSNPN and CDR2 SVGIG (reference sequence). The CDR3 totals 16 residues. CDR3 loop: CAWSRDRAATNEKLFF. The CDR3 bases are TGTGCCTGGAGTAGGGACAGGGCGGCGACTAATGAAAAACTGTTTTTT.

This clone was found once. The chain joins TRBV4-1 to TRBJ2-1; TRBD2 aligns across 12 bases. Germline CDR1 reads MGHRA; CDR2 reads YSYEKL. V gave up 4 bases and J gave up 6 bases; unmatched junction bases: 4. This CDR3 is 15 amino acids long. The CDR3 is CASSLGLAGINEQFF. CDR3 DNA: TGCGCCAGCAGCCTTGGACTAGCGGGGATCAATGAGCAGTTCTTC.

This clone was detected only a few times. The J gene is TRBJ2-1, the V gene TRBV28; TRBD1 aligns across 10 bases. The CDR3 is made up of 15 amino acids. CDR1 is MDHEN, CDR2 SYDVKM, per germline. With V trimmed by 6 bases and J by 9 bases, 11 bases remained unmatched. This CDR3 reads CASRSSGQGHFEQFF. The DNA for the CDR3 is TGTGCCAGCAGGAGTTCGGGACAGGGGCATTTTGAGCAGTTCTTC.

This clone was observed a few times. The V call is TRBV6-1, the J call TRBJ2-7; D call uncertain. The CDR3 is 10 amino acids. Germline-derived CDR1 and CDR2 are MNHNS and SASEGT. The CDR3 here is CGPISYEQYF. Here the CDR3 DNA reads TGTGGGCCGATCTCCTACGAGCAGTACTTC.

The rearrangement links TRBV5-1 to TRBJ1-2; TRBD1 matches 9 bases. Trimming cost V 2 bases and J 3 bases; bases outside gene matches: 8. Germline lookup yields CDR1 SGHRS and CDR2 YFSETQ. There are 16 residues in the CDR3. DNA for the CDR3: TGCGCCAGCAGCTTCGACCCGGGACAGGGCGACTATGGCTACACCTTC. It yields the protein CASSFDPGQGDYGYTF.